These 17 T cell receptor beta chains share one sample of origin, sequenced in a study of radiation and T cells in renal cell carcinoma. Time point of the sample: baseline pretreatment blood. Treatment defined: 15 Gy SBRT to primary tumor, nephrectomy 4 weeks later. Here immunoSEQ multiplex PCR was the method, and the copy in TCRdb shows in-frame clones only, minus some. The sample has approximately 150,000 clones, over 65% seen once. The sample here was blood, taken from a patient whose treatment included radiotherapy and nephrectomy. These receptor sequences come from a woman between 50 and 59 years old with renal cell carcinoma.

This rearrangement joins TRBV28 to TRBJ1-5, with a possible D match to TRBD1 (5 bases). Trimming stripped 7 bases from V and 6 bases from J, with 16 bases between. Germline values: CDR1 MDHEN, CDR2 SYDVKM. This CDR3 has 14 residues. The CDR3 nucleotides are TGTGCCAGCACCAATCAGGGTGACCTTCAGCCCCAGCATTTT. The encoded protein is CASTNQGDLQPQHF.

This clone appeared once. The CDR3 region is CASSESGLEQYF. The CDR3 DNA follows: TGTGCCAGCAGTGAATCAGGGTTGGAGCAGTACTTC. This chain uses TRBV6-1 with TRBJ2-7, with a possible D match to TRBD1 (5 bases). This CDR3 spans 12 amino acids. The V end was cut by 2 bases, the J end by 7 bases, with 9 bases between. CDR1 is MNHNS and CDR2 is SASEGT in the germline V gene.

The CDR3, as DNA: TGCGCCAGCAGCTTGGGGTCGGCTACTAGCACAGATACGCAGTATTTT. It specifies CASSLGSATSTDTQYF. V usage is TRBV5-1 and J usage is TRBJ2-3; no reliable D call. The CDR3 totals 16 residues. Germline CDR1 SGHRS, CDR2 YFSETQ. The ends were cut back, 0 bases at V and 0 bases at J, with 11 bases in the middle.

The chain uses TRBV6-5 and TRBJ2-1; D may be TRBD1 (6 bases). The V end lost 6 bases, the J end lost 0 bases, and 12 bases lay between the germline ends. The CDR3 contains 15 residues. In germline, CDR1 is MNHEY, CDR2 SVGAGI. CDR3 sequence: CASSLTGSSYNEQFF. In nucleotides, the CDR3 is TGTGCCAGCAGCCTAACAGGGAGCTCCTACAATGAGCAGTTCTTC.

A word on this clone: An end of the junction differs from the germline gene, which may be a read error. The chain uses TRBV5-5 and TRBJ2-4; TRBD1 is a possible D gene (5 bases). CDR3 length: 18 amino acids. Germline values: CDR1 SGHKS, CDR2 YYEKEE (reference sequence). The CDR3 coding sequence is TGCGCCAGCAGGTCACCTTTGGCAGGGTTAAGGGCCAAAAACATTCAGTACTTC. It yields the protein CASRSPLAGLRAKNIQYF. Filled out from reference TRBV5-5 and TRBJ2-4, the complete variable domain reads DAGVTQSPTHLIKTRGQQVTLRCSPISGHKSVSWYQQVLGQGPQFIFQYYEKEERGRGNFPDRFSARQFPNYSSELNVNALLLGDSALYLCASRSPLAGLRAKNIQYFGAGTRLSVL.

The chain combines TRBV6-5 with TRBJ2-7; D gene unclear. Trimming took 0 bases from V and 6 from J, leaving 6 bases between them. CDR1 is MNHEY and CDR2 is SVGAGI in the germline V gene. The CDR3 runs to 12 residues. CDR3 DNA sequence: TGTGCCAGCAGTTACTCGGATGGCGAGCAGTACTTC. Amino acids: CASSYSDGEQYF.

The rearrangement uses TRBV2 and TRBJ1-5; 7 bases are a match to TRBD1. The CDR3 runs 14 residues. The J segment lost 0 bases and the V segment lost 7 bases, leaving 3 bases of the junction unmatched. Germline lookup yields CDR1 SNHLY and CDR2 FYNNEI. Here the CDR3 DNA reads TGTGCCAGCACGGACAGGATTAGCAATCAGCCCCAGCATTTT. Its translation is CASTDRISNQPQHF.

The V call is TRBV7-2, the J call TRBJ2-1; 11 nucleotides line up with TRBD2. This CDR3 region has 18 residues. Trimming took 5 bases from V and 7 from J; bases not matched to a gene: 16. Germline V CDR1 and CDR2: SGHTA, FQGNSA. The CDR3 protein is CASSTPRALAGGRNEQFF. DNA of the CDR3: TGTGCCAGCAGCACCCCCCGAGCCCTAGCGGGAGGCCGGAATGAGCAGTTCTTC.

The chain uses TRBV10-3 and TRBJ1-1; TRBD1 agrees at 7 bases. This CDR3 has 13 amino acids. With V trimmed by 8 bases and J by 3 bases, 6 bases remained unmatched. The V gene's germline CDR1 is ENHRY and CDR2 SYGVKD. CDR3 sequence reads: CAISEGADTEAFF. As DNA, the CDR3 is TGTGCCATCTCGGAGGGGGCGGACACTGAAGCTTTCTTT.

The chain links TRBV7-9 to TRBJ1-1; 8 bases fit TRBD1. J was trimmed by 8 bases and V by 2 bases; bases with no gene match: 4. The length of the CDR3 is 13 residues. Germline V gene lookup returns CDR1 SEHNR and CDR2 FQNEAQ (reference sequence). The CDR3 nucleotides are TGTGCCAGCAGCTTATTGGGACAGGCAGAAGCTTTCTTT. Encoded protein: CASSLLGQAEAFF.

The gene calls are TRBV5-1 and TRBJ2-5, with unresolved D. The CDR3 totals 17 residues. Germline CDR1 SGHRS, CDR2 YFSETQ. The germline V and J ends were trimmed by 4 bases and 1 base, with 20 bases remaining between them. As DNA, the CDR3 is TGCGCCAGCAGCCTACAAAGCCTATTGGAGTCCCAAGAGACCCAGTACTTC. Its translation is CASSLQSLLESQETQYF.

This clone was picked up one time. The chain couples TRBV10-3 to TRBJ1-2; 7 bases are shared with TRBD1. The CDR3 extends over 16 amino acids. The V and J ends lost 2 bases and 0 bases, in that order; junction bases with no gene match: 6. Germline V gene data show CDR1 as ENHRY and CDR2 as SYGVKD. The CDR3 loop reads CAISEAGGRSNYGYTF. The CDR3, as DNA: TGTGCCATCAGTGAGGCAGGGGGGCGATCTAACTATGGCTACACCTTC.

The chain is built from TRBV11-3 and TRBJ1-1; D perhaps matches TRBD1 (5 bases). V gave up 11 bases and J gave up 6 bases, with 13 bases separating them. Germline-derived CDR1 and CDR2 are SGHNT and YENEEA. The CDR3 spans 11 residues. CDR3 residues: CAFGRGAEAFF. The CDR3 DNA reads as TGTGCCTTCGGACGGGGGGCTGAAGCTTTCTTT.

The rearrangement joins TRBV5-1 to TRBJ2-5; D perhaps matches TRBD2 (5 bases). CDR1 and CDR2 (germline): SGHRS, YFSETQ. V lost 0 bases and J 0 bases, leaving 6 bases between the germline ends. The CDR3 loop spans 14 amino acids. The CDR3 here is CASSLVGDQETQYF. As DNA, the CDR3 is TGCGCCAGCAGCTTGGTCGGGGACCAAGAGACCCAGTACTTC.

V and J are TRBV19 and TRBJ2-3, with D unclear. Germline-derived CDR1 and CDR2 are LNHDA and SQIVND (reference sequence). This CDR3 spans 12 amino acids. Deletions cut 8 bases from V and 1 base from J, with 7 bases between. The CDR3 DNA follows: TGTGCCAGTTCACGGGGCACAGATACGCAGTATTTT. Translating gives CASSRGTDTQYF.

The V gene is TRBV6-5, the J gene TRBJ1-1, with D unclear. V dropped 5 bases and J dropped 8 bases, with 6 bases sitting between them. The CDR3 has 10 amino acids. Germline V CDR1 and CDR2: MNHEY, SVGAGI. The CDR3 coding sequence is TGTGCCAGCAGTGAAGTCGAAGCTTTCTTT. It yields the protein CASSEVEAFF.

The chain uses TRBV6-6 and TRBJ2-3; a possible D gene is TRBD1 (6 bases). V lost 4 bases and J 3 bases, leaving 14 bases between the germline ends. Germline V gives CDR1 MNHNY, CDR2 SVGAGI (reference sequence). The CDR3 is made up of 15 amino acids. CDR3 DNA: TGTGCCAGCAGTTGGGGAGAAACAGGGACAGATACGCAGTATTTT. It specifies CASSWGETGTDTQYF.